A single sample gave rise to the 2 T cell receptor beta chains below, sequenced in a study of control samples from healthy donors and cancer patients. Using immunoSEQ multiplex PCR, the repertoire was profiled, and TCRdb retains in-frame clones only, with some absent. Seen here are about 150,000 clones, roughly 93% observed once, and the top ten hold 4.5% to 6%. The specimen was blood. Every receptor here comes from a young man in good health.

The sample holds one count of this clone. The gene calls are TRBV4-3 and TRBJ2-3; D is possibly TRBD2 (5 bases). This CDR3 has 16 residues. Trimming took off 3 bases at V and 3 bases at J, with 16 bases between the two ends. Looked up from germline, CDR1 is LGHNA and CDR2 is YSLEER. The CDR3 region is CASSQGSRRRTDTQYF. CDR3 bases: TGCGCCAGCAGCCAGGGGAGTCGGCGGAGGACAGATACGCAGTATTTT.

V gene TRBV7-6 combines with J gene TRBJ2-2; D is perhaps TRBD1 (6 bases). The CDR3 contains 16 residues. Germline assignment: CDR1 SGHVS and CDR2 FNYEAQ. Trimming took off 5 bases at V and 2 bases at J, with 15 bases between the two ends. CDR3 loop: CASSQGPRTNTGELFF. As DNA, the CDR3 is TGTGCCAGCAGCCAGGGGCCCAGAACAAACACCGGGGAGCTGTTTTTT. The full variable domain, rest sourced from reference TRBV7-6 and TRBJ2-2, is GAGVSQSPRYKVTKRGQDVALRCDPISGHVSLYWYRQALGQGPEFLTYFNYEAQQDKSGLPNDRFSAERPEGSISTLTIQRTEQRDSAMYRCASSQGPRTNTGELFFGEGSRLTVL.